This record looks at one TCR beta chain sequence and its context. This sample stems from a study of blood T cell repertoires in COVID-19. Study-level background: Samples came from the United States, Italy and Spain, spanning acute and convalescent COVID-19.

In the source study's methods: Cell counts per sample came from amplifying reference gene primers. Repertoires were generated with immunoSEQ multiplex PCR, while TCRdb's copy carries only in-frame clones and drops some. From that table come the V and J calls and clone size; the DNA was used to work out D and trimming. The sample shows around 200,000 clones, 80% to 90% of them seen only once. V dropped 2 bases and J dropped 8 bases, with 10 bases sitting between them. This CDR3 has 14 amino acids. Germline assignment: CDR1 SNHLY and CDR2 FYNNEI. Sample: peripheral blood. The chain combines TRBV2 with TRBJ1-6, with unresolved D. The clonotype comes from a man aged 30-40 years with acute or convalescent COVID-19. Written as DNA, the CDR3 is TGTGCCAGCAGTGAATTTAACAGCCATTCACCCCTCCACTTT. Encoded protein: CASSEFNSHSPLHF.